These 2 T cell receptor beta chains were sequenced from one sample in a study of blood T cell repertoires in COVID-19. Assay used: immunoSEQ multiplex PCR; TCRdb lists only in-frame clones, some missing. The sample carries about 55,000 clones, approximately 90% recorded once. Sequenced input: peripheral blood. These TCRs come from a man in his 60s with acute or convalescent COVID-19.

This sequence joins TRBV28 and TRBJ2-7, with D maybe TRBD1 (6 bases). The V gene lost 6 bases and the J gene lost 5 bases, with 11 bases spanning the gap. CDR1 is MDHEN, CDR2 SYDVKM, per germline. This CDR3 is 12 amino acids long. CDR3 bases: TGTGCCAGCAGCCCGGACAGCAACGAGCAGTACTTC. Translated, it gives CASSPDSNEQYF.

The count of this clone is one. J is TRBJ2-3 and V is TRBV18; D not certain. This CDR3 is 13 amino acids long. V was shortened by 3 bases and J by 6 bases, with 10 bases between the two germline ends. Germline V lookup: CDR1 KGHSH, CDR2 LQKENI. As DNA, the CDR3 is TGTGCCAGCTCACCTAGTTCAGGCGATACGCAGTATTTT. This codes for CASSPSSGDTQYF.